Below, 8 T cell receptor beta chains from the same sample are listed, as sequenced in a study of blood T cells in healthy people across ages (dated by TCRdb to the mid-2010s). The method was 5' RACE. Instrument used: Illumina HiSeq 2500. The second PCR ran for roughly 6 to 11 cycles and used a J-beta primer mix along with a sample-barcoded 5' primer. The public reads were reanalyzed by TCRdb: fastp trimming at Q25, MiXCR alignment, in-frame beta chains only. Under each unique CDR3 protein, matching rows form one entry showing the most common genes and DNA. A total of some 700,000 distinct CDR3 sequences appear in this sample, over 20% of them only once. Clones ranked in the top ten supply roughly a fifth of the sample. Material: blood. These receptors originate from an older man in good health.

This clonotype was picked up a small number of times. The genes are TRBV20-1 and TRBJ1-2; unclear D gene. V was trimmed by 6 bases and J by 7 bases, leaving 18 bases between them. The germline CDR1 and CDR2 sequences are DFQATT and SNEGSKA (reference sequence). The CDR3 sequence is 13 residues long. For the CDR3, the DNA is TGCAGTGCCCTTCGGGGAGTCTGGCCTGGCTACACCTTC. It is translated as CSALRGVWPGYTF.

The chain recombines TRBV6-1 with TRBJ2-6; D remains unclear. V lost 9 bases and J 0 bases, leaving 6 bases between the germline ends. Germline V lookup: CDR1 MNHNS, CDR2 SASEGT. This CDR3 spans 13 amino acids. The CDR3 sequence is CARSASGANVLTF. The CDR3 DNA sequence: TGTGCCAGATCAGCCTCTGGGGCCAACGTCCTGACTTTC.

This clonotype was recorded a few times. The V and J genes are TRBV7-2 and TRBJ2-3; TRBD2 aligns across 7 bases. The CDR3 is made up of 16 amino acids. The J segment lost 2 bases and the V segment lost 0 bases, leaving 5 bases of the junction unmatched. Germline V CDR1 and CDR2: SGHTA, FQGNSA. In DNA form, the CDR3 reads TGTGCCAGCAGCTTAGCTGCTAGCGGACACACAGATACGCAGTATTTT. Amino acids: CASSLAASGHTDTQYF.

In its sample, this clonotype was seen a few times. The CDR3 sequence: CASSTGPSTGFYGYTF. CDR3 coding DNA: TGCGCCAGCAGCACCGGACCGTCCACAGGTTTTTATGGCTACACCTTC. The chain is built from TRBV5-1 and TRBJ1-2, with a tentative D call TRBD1 (5 bases). The CDR3 is made up of 16 amino acids. Germline V gene lookup returns CDR1 SGHRS and CDR2 YFSETQ. V was trimmed by 4 bases and J by 5 bases, leaving 21 bases between them.

The chain links TRBV19 to TRBJ2-1; D is uncertain. In germline, CDR1 is LNHDA, CDR2 SQIVND (reference sequence). CDR3 length: 13 amino acids. Trimming took 3 bases from V and 7 from J, leaving 10 bases between them. In DNA form, the CDR3 reads TGTGCCAGTAGTATCGCCAGCGCAAATGAGCAGTTCTTC. Translated: CASSIASANEQFF.

This clonotype was seen a handful of times. Germline is not matched at one junction end, which may reflect a read error. This chain uses TRBV5-1 with TRBJ2-1; 8 bases map to TRBD2. Looked up from germline, CDR1 is SGHRS and CDR2 is YFSETQ. The CDR3 is 17 residues long. The CDR3 DNA reads as TGCGCCAGCAGTTTGGGCCCGACTAGCGCGGACGGGGGTGAGCAGTTCTTC. Translation gives CASSLGPTSADGGEQFF.

The rearrangement joins TRBV29-1 to TRBJ1-4; D is unclear. CDR1 and CDR2 (germline): SQVTM, ANQGSEA. V gave up 4 bases and J gave up 5 bases, with 5 bases separating them. The CDR3 contains 11 residues. CDR3 amino acids: CSVGQNEKLFF. The CDR3 DNA reads as TGCAGCGTTGGTCAGAATGAAAAACTGTTTTTT.

The genes are TRBV12-3 or TRBV12-4 and TRBJ2-5; the D gene is possibly TRBD2 (5 bases). V lost 4 bases and J 5 bases, leaving 14 bases between the germline ends. CDR3 length: 14 residues. The CDR3 reads CASSWKRAEETQYF. The CDR3, as DNA: TGTGCCAGCAGTTGGAAGAGGGCGGAGGAGACCCAGTACTTC.